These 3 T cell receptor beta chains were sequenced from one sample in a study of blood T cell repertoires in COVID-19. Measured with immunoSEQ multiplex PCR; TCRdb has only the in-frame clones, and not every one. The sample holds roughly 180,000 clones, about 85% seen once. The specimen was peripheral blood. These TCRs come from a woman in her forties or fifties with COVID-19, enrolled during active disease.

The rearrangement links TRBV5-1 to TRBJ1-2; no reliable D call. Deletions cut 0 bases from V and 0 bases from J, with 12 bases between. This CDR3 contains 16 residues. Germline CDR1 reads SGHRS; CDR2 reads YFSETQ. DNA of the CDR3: TGCGCCAGCAGCTTGGCCGTCACACATACTAACTATGGCTACACCTTC. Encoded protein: CASSLAVTHTNYGYTF.

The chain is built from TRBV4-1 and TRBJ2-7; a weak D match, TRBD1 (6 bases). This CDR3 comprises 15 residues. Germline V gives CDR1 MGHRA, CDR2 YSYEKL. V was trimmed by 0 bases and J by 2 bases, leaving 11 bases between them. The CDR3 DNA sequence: TGCGCCAGCAGCCAAGAAGAGGGGGTGACCTACGAGCAGTACTTC. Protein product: CASSQEEGVTYEQYF.

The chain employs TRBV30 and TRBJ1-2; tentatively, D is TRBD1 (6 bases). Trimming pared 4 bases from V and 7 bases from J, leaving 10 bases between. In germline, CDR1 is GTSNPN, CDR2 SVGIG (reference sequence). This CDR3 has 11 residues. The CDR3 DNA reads TGTGCCTGGAAACAGGGAGCTGGCTACACCTTC. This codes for CAWKQGAGYTF.